This T cell receptor (beta chain) originates from a study of Graves' ophthalmopathy and Graves' hyperthyroidism. General study results and limits: The model predicted progression of ophthalmopathy with a sensitivity of just over 70%, and its specificity was roughly 77%.

The sample holds many counts of this clonotype. Its specificity is unknown. Germline values: CDR1 ENHRY, CDR2 SYGVKD. Trimming took 3 bases from V and 8 from J, leaving 13 bases between them. This CDR3 has 13 residues. Hyperthyroidism in these 18- to 65-year-old patients was newly diagnosed, lasting under 2 months. No donor had other autoimmune disease, uncontrolled infection, pregnancy or lactation. Establishment of the diagnosis relied upon clinical symptoms, serum thyroxine, TRAb, thyroid ultrasound and orbital computed tomography. Amplification from RNA transcripts yielded the TCR beta CDR3 regions. HTBI-primed first-round RT-PCR preceded second-round multiplex PCR. Each CDR3 protein gets one entry after TCRdb re-called the multiplex PCR reads with MiXCR. The table has some 1.1 million distinct CDR3 sequences, less than 45% seen once.

This sequence originates from an adult man with Graves' hyperthyroidism. The rearrangement links TRBV10-3 to TRBJ1-2, with TRBD1 as a possible D gene (5 bases). The sample was peripheral blood or thyroid tissue (not recorded which). The CDR3 DNA reads as TGTGCCATCAGTGAAGGGGAATACCAAGGCTACACCTTC. It translates to CAISEGEYQGYTF.